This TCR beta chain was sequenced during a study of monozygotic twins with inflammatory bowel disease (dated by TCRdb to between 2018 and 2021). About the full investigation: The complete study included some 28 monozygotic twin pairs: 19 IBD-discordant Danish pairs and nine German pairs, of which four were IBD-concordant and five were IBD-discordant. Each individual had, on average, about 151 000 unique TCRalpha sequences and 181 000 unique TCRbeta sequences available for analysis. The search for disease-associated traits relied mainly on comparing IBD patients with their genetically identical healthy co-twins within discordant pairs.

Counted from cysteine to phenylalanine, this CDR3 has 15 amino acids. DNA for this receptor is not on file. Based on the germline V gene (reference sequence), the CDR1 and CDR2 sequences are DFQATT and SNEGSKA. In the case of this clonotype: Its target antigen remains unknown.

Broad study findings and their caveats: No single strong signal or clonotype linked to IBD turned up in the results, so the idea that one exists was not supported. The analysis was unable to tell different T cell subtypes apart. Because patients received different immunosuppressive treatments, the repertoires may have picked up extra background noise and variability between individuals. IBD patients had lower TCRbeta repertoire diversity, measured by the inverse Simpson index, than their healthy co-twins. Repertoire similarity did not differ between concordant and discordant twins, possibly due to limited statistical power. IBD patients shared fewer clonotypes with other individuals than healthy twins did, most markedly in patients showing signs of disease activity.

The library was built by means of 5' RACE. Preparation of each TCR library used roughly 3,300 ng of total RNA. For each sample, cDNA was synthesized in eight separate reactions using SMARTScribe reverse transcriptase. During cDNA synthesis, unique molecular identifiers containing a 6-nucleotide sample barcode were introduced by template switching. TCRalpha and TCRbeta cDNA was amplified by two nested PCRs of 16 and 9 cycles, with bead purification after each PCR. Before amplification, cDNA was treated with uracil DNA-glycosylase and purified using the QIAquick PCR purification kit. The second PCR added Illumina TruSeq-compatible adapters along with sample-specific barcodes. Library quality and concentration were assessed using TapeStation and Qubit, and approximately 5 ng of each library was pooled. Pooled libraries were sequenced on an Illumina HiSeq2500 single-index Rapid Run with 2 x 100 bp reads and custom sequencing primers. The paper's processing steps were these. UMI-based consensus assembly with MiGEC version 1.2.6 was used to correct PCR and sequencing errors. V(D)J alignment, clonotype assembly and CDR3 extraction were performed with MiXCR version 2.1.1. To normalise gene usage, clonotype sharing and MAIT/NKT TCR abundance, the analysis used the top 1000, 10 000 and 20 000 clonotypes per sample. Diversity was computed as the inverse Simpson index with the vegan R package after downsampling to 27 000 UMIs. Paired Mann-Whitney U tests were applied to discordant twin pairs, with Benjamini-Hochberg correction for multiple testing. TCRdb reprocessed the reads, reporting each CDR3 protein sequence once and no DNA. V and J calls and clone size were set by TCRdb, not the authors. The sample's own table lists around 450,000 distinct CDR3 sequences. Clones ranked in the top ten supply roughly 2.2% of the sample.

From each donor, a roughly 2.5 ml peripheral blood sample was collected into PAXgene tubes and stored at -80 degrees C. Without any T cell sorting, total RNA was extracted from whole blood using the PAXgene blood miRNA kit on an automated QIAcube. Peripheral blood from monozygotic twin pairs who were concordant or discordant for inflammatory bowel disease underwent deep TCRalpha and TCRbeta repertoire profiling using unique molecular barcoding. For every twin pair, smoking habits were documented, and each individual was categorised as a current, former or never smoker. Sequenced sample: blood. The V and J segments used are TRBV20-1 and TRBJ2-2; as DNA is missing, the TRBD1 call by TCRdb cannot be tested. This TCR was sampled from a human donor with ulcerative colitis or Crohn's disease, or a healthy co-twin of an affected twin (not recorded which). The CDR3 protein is CSAKDRGSGTGELFF.